By proportion, the clone carrying this T cell receptor (beta chain) is medium-sized. Described time point: patch test 2, 6 weeks after DPC sensitization. The treatment here: therapeutic diphenylcyclopropenone sensitization with weekly scalp DPC. Germline assignment: CDR1 SGHNT and CDR2 YYREEE (reference sequence). The V end was cut by 4 bases, the J end by 2 bases, with 10 bases between. The CDR3 is 14 residues long. TCRdb reprocessed the RACE reads with MiXCR, giving one entry per CDR3 protein. The sample yields approximately 69,000 distinct CDR3 sequences, over 9% seen once. This sample stems from a study of human T cells and chemical hapten exposure. Overall study context: Sensitization was performed using 2% DPC on a roughly 2 cm by roughly 2 cm upper inner arm skin site. Patients had diphenylcyclopropenone applied to the scalp weekly throughout the roughly 23-week study. TCR yields differed between samples (mainly from small differences in pooled library volume).

Specimen: whole blood, collected in connection with sensitization to the hapten diphenylcyclopropenone (DPC). The TCR comes from a woman between 50 and 59 years old with alopecia areata. Some clones in this sample may be carry-over from other donors' samples. This chain uses TRBV5-4 with TRBJ1-5; TRBD1 is a possible D gene (6 bases). DNA for the CDR3: TGTGCCAGCAGCGTAGGGGGGGGCAATCAGCCCCAGCATTTT. Translating gives CASSVGGGNQPQHF.